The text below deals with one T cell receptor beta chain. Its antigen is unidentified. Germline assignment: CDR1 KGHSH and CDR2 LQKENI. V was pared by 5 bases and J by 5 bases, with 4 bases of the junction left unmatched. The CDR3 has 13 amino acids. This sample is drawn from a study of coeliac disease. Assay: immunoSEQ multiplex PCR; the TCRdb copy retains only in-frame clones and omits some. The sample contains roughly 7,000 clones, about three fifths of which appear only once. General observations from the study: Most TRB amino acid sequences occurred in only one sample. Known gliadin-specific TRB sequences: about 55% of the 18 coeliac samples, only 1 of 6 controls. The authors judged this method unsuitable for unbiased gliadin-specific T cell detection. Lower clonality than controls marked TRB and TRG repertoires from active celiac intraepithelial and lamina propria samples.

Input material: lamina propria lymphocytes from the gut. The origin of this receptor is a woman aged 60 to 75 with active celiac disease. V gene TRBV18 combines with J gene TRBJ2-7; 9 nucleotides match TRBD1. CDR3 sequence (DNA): TGTGCCAGCTCAGGACAGGGGATGGACGAGCAGTACTTC. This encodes CASSGQGMDEQYF.